The source of this TCR beta chain is a study of blood T cell repertoires in COVID-19. Sequencing was performed with immunoSEQ multiplex PCR; in TCRdb, only in-frame clones are kept and a portion is missing. The sample carries a few hundred thousand clones, over 75% recorded once. This clone was counted only a few times. This CDR3 contains 13 residues. J was trimmed by 1 base and V by 4 bases; bases with no gene match: 1. Germline-derived CDR1 and CDR2 are WNHNN and SYGVQD (reference sequence). The chain uses TRBV10-1 and TRBJ2-7, with 7 nucleotides matching TRBD1. Sequenced: peripheral blood. This sequence originates from a human donor in a cohort sampled during active COVID-19. CDR3 loop: CASSVTGSYEQYF. For the CDR3, the DNA is TGCGCCAGCAGTGTGACAGGGTCCTACGAGCAGTACTTC.